A single sample is the source of the 29 T cell receptor beta chains below, sequenced in a study of blood T cell repertoires in COVID-19. The table came from immunoSEQ multiplex PCR; TCRdb's copy has only in-frame clones and leaves some out. The table lists 200,000 to 250,000 clones, around nine tenths of them singletons. The sequenced sample consisted of peripheral blood. The origin of the receptors is a woman aged 60 to 75 who had recovered from COVID-19.

The gene calls are TRBV29-1 and TRBJ2-4, with TRBD1 as a possible D gene (6 bases). The CDR3 totals 11 residues. V was shortened by 3 bases and J by 9 bases, with 9 bases between the two germline ends. From germline, CDR1 is SQVTM and CDR2 ANQGSEA. DNA for the CDR3: TGCAGCGTTGAGGCAGGGGTCATTCAGTACTTC. Translating it yields CSVEAGVIQYF.

V usage is TRBV7-3 and J usage is TRBJ1-1; 8 bases map to TRBD1. This CDR3 contains 13 residues. CDR1 and CDR2 (germline): SGHTA, FQGTGA. V was clipped by 5 bases and J by 10 bases; unmatched bases: 9. Here the CDR3 reads CASSASQGEGAFF. The CDR3 coding sequence is TGTGCCAGCAGCGCCTCACAGGGGGAGGGAGCTTTCTTT.

For the CDR3, the DNA is TGCAGTGCTAGTGGCGACCCGGGGGCCAAAAACATTCAGTACTTC. Translation: CSASGDPGAKNIQYF. The chain uses TRBV20-1 and TRBJ2-4, with D possibly being TRBD2 (5 bases). Trimming left V 3 bases short and J 1 base short, with 13 bases between. Looked up from germline, CDR1 is DFQATT and CDR2 is SNEGSKA (reference sequence). This CDR3 has 15 residues.

The chain uses TRBV5-4 and TRBJ1-4; TRBD1 is a possible D gene (5 bases). V dropped 2 bases and J dropped 7 bases, with 12 bases sitting between them. This CDR3 has 14 amino acids. Germline V CDR1 and CDR2: SGHNT, YYREEE (reference sequence). CDR3: CASSFSQGSEKLFF. The CDR3 DNA follows: TGTGCCAGCAGCTTCTCTCAGGGAAGTGAAAAACTGTTTTTT.

The CDR3 coding sequence is TGTGCCAGCAGCAGCGGGGGGACCCTGAACTACGAGCAGTACTTC. Encoded protein: CASSSGGTLNYEQYF. The chain joins TRBV5-4 to TRBJ2-7; 9 bases fit TRBD2. CDR3 length equals 15 residues. The germline gives CDR1 SGHNT, CDR2 YYREEE (reference sequence). V dropped 4 bases and J dropped 3; count of bases not matched to a gene: 8.

The chain has TRBV6-4 and TRBJ2-7, with TRBD2 matching over 11 bases. V lost 0 bases, J lost 8 bases, and 12 bases stayed unmatched. This CDR3 is built from 17 residues. Germline CDR1 is MRHNA and CDR2 is SNTAGT. The CDR3 spells CASSDSGWVAGGWKQYF. The CDR3 DNA sequence: TGTGCCAGCAGTGACTCGGGTTGGGTAGCGGGGGGGTGGAAGCAGTACTTC.

Only a few counts were recorded for this clone. V gene TRBV11-3 combines with J gene TRBJ1-6; D remains unclear. This CDR3 is 14 amino acids long. Germline-derived CDR1 and CDR2 are SGHNT and YENEEA. Trimming cost V 4 bases and J 7 bases, with 11 bases left between them. The CDR3 DNA reads TGTGCCAGCAGCTCTTACCCGGGGAATTCACCCCTCCACTTT. It is translated as CASSSYPGNSPLHF.

This clone was found once. The V call is TRBV7-2, the J call TRBJ2-7; D not certain. The CDR3 runs 14 residues. CDR1 and CDR2 (germline): SGHTA, FQGNSA. V lost 2 bases to trimming and J lost 2 bases, with 10 bases between them. The CDR3 bases are TGTGCCAGCAGCTTACTAGGTTCAACCTACGAGCAGTACTTC. Protein product: CASSLLGSTYEQYF.

The V call is TRBV19, the J call TRBJ2-5; D perhaps matches TRBD1 (6 bases). The V end was cut by 1 base, the J end by 5 bases, with 14 bases between. The CDR3 is made up of 15 amino acids. Germline V gene sequence: CDR1 LNHDA, CDR2 SQIVND (reference sequence). CDR3 in amino acids: CASSIGQARVETQYF. Written as DNA, the CDR3 is TGTGCCAGTAGTATAGGACAGGCGAGGGTGGAGACCCAGTACTTC. The complete variable domain, with remaining parts taken from reference TRBV19 and TRBJ2-5, reads DGGITQSPKYLFRKEGQNVTLSCEQNLNHDAMYWYRQDPGQGLRLIYYSQIVNDFQKGDIAEGYSVSREKKESFPLTVTSAQKNPTAFYLCASSIGQARVETQYFGPGTRLLVL.

The chain carries TRBV10-3 and TRBJ1-5; maybe TRBD1 (5 bases). The germline V gene encodes CDR1 ENHRY and CDR2 SYGVKD. V dropped 11 bases and J dropped 5 bases, with 13 bases sitting between them. This CDR3 is built from 12 residues. Here the CDR3 DNA reads TGTGCCTCCAGGGATACAGATCAGCCCCAGCATTTT. This translates into CASRDTDQPQHF.

The chain is built from TRBV6-5 and TRBJ2-5; TRBD2 is a possible D gene (5 bases). The CDR3 covers 13 residues. Per the germline V gene, CDR1 is MNHEY and CDR2 is SVGAGI. V gave up 3 bases and J gave up 7 bases, with 12 bases separating them. As DNA, the CDR3 is TGTGCCAGCAGTTATACTAGTTTTGGGACCCAGTACTTC. This gives the protein CASSYTSFGTQYF.

This clone came up once. This rearrangement joins TRBV29-1 to TRBJ2-5; TRBD2 is a possible D gene (6 bases). Germline loops: CDR1 SQVTM, CDR2 ANQGSEA. V was pared by 5 bases and J by 6 bases, with 13 bases between. This CDR3 region has 12 residues. The CDR3 loop reads CSVPGGAQTQYF. CDR3 in DNA: TGCAGCGTTCCCGGGGGAGCCCAGACCCAGTACTTC.

In this sample, this clone turned up once. J is TRBJ1-5 and V is TRBV10-1, with D perhaps matching TRBD1 (6 bases). Germline-derived CDR1 and CDR2 are WNHNN and SYGVQD (reference sequence). V lost 5 bases to trimming and J lost 0 bases, with 23 bases between them. This CDR3 is built from 19 residues. The CDR3 sequence: CASSPRQDVKIYSNQPQHF. CDR3 nucleotide sequence: TGCGCCAGCAGTCCGCGACAGGACGTAAAAATTTATAGCAATCAGCCCCAGCATTTT.

The chain has TRBV5-1 and TRBJ1-1, with 9 bases fitting TRBD1. CDR3 size: 14 residues. Germline V gene sequence: CDR1 SGHRS, CDR2 YFSETQ. V lost 3 bases, J lost 5 bases, and 5 bases stayed unmatched. The CDR3 here is CASSYYRGLTEAFF. The CDR3 DNA is TGCGCCAGCAGCTATTACAGGGGGCTAACTGAAGCTTTCTTT.

The rearrangement joins TRBV3-1 (or the pseudogene TRBV3-2) to TRBJ1-2; possible D gene TRBD1, 6 bases. The length of the CDR3 is 14 residues. Trimming shortened V by 1 base and J by 4 bases, and 10 bases separated the two germline ends. The germline gives CDR1 LGHDT, CDR2 YNNKEL (reference sequence). The CDR3 sequence is CASSQVRGSYGYTF. The DNA of the CDR3 is TGTGCCAGCAGCCAAGTCAGGGGATCCTATGGCTACACCTTC.

This rearrangement joins TRBV4-1 to TRBJ2-7, with TRBD1 matching over 7 bases. Germline-derived CDR1 and CDR2 are MGHRA and YSYEKL. The CDR3 has 14 amino acids. V lost 2 bases to trimming and J lost 4 bases; unmatched junction nucleotides: 5. The CDR3 DNA sequence: TGCGCCAGCAGCCAAATAGGGACAGAGTACGAGCAGTACTTC. It codes for CASSQIGTEYEQYF.

This clone came up many times. The gene calls are TRBV2 and TRBJ1-5, with a possible D match to TRBD1 (6 bases). The V and J ends lost 5 bases and 1 base respectively, with 9 bases between them. CDR1 is SNHLY, CDR2 FYNNEI, per germline. The CDR3 totals 14 residues. CDR3 coding DNA: TGTGCCAGCAGTTGGACAGCGAGCAATCAGCCCCAGCATTTT. It yields the protein CASSWTASNQPQHF.

The genes are TRBV28 and TRBJ2-1; D possibly corresponds to TRBD1 (5 bases). Trimming stripped 6 bases from V and 14 bases from J, with 17 bases between. CDR3 size: 12 residues. Germline assignment: CDR1 MDHEN and CDR2 SYDVKM. CDR3 in amino acids: CASSLQDPKKFF. The CDR3 nucleotides are TGTGCCAGCAGCCTACAGGACCCCAAAAAGTTCTTC.

This chain links TRBV28 with TRBJ1-2; D is ambiguous. Germline CDR1 and CDR2: MDHEN and SYDVKM. V shed 7 bases and J shed 8 bases, with 20 bases lying between them. This CDR3 region has 14 residues. The CDR3 DNA reads as TGTGCCAGCATGCCCGCCGGGAGAGGAGCGGGCTACACCTTC. It codes for CASMPAGRGAGYTF.

The rearrangement uses TRBV6-5 and TRBJ1-2; no reliable D call. Trimming cost V 8 bases and J 6 bases, with 16 bases left between them. The CDR3 has 13 residues. The germline V gene has CDR1 MNHEY and CDR2 SVGAGI. The CDR3 bases are TGTGCCAGCGCTGAGAGGGCCGAGAATGGCTACACCTTC. It encodes CASAERAENGYTF.

The gene calls are TRBV18 and TRBJ1-4; D uncertain. Trimming shortened V by 4 bases and J by 5 bases, and 17 bases separated the two germline ends. The germline V gene has CDR1 KGHSH and CDR2 LQKENI. The CDR3 sequence is 16 residues long. The CDR3: CASSLNRPGGNEKLFF. In DNA, the CDR3 is TGTGCCAGCTCACTAAATCGGCCTGGCGGGAATGAAAAACTGTTTTTT.

The CDR3 loop is CASSGQGRSDQPQHF. The CDR3 DNA reads TGTGCCAGCAGCGGACAGGGGCGAAGTGACCAGCCCCAGCATTTT. V and J are TRBV9 and TRBJ1-5, with 8 nucleotides matching TRBD1. CDR1 and CDR2 (germline): SGDLS, YYNGEE. V gave up 3 bases and J gave up 7 bases; unmatched junction bases: 9. This CDR3 has 15 amino acids. The whole variable domain, filled in from reference TRBV9 and TRBJ1-5, reads DSGVTQTPKHLITATGQRVTLRCSPRSGDLSVYWYQQSLDQGLQFLIQYYNGEERAKGNILERFSAQQFPDLHSELNLSSLELGDSALYFCASSGQGRSDQPQHFGDGTRLSIL.

Here the CDR3 reads CASWDFLTYEQYF. The CDR3 DNA reads as TGTGCCAGTTGGGACTTTTTAACCTACGAGCAGTACTTC. This chain links TRBV2 with TRBJ2-7, with D perhaps matching TRBD2 (6 bases). The V gene lost 9 bases and the J gene lost 2 bases, with 14 bases spanning the gap. Germline values: CDR1 SNHLY, CDR2 FYNNEI. The CDR3 sequence is 13 residues long.

In this sample, this clone turned up a few times. The chain combines TRBV5-1 with TRBJ1-6; D possibly corresponds to TRBD1 (5 bases). CDR3 length equals 14 residues. Trimming took 1 base from V and 8 from J, leaving 10 bases between them. CDR1 and CDR2 from the germline V gene are SGHRS and YFSETQ. The CDR3, as DNA: TGCGCCAGCAGCTTGTGGGCAGGGTATTCACCCCTCCACTTT. It specifies CASSLWAGYSPLHF.

The chain uses TRBV20-1 and TRBJ2-2; D is possibly TRBD1 (6 bases). Germline CDR1 reads DFQATT; CDR2 reads SNEGSKA (reference sequence). Trimming cost V 3 bases and J 14 bases, with 13 bases left between them. The CDR3 has 11 residues. The CDR3 spells CSASLGQKLFF. The CDR3 nucleotides read TGCAGTGCTAGTTTAGGACAGAAACTGTTTTTT.

The rearrangement uses TRBV4-1 and TRBJ2-3; possibly TRBD2 for D (6 bases). Germline CDR1 is MGHRA and CDR2 is YSYEKL. The V gene lost 0 bases and the J gene lost 5 bases, with 12 bases spanning the gap. The CDR3 is 15 residues long. The CDR3 coding sequence is TGCGCCAGCAGCCAAGATAATGGAGGGATAGATACGCAGTATTTT. Amino acid sequence: CASSQDNGGIDTQYF.

The chain employs TRBV28 and TRBJ1-3; 10 bases agree with TRBD1. After removal of 6 bases from V and 3 bases from J, the junction contained 8 bases not matched to a gene. CDR3 length: 16 residues. From germline, CDR1 is MDHEN and CDR2 SYDVKM. The CDR3 is CASRATGGAYGNTIYF. CDR3 nucleotides: TGTGCCAGCAGAGCGACAGGGGGCGCGTATGGAAACACCATATATTTT.

The J gene is TRBJ2-2, the V gene TRBV9; D may be TRBD2 (5 bases). Germline lookup yields CDR1 SGDLS and CDR2 YYNGEE. CDR3 length equals 15 residues. Trimming took off 2 bases at V and 4 bases at J, with 12 bases between the two ends. The CDR3 nucleotides read TGTGCCAGCAGCGTCAACCTAGCTATCACCGGGGAGCTGTTTTTT. Encoded protein: CASSVNLAITGELFF.

CDR3 loop: CASSLGAGGGYTF. Here the CDR3 DNA reads TGTGCCAGCAGCTTAGGTGCAGGGGGTGGCTACACCTTC. The chain employs TRBV7-9 and TRBJ1-2; 7 bases agree with TRBD1. The CDR3 totals 13 residues. Germline V gives CDR1 SEHNR, CDR2 FQNEAQ (reference sequence). The V segment lost 1 base and the J segment 7 bases; nucleotides outside the gene matches: 3.